Following are 29 T cell receptor beta chains from one sample sequenced in a study of shared clonotypes between healthy human individuals. The table came from immunoSEQ multiplex PCR; TCRdb's copy has only in-frame clones and leaves some out. The data contain a few million clones, about 92% of them singletons. Material: naive CD4+ T cells sorted from blood. Subset reported: CD45RA+ positively selected. The receptors stem from a man younger than 35 in good health.

J is TRBJ1-6 and V is TRBV18; D not resolved. Germline V gene sequence: CDR1 KGHSH, CDR2 LQKENI. This CDR3 spans 12 amino acids. Deletions cut 2 bases from V and 10 bases from J, with 6 bases between. The CDR3 DNA sequence: TGTGCCAGCTCACCATTAGGGTCACCCCTCCACTTT. Its protein product is CASSPLGSPLHF.

The J gene is TRBJ2-5, the V gene TRBV20-1; D gene unclear. V gave up 8 bases and J gave up 5 bases, with 12 bases separating them. This CDR3 comprises 11 residues. Germline loops: CDR1 DFQATT, CDR2 SNEGSKA (reference sequence). The CDR3 loop is CSCLSVETQYF. In nucleotides, the CDR3 is TGCAGTTGCCTGAGTGTTGAGACCCAGTACTTC.

The chain links TRBV5-1 to TRBJ2-5; 11 nucleotides align to TRBD2. Germline CDR1 SGHRS, CDR2 YFSETQ. This CDR3 spans 15 amino acids. V lost 1 base and J lost 4; bases outside the gene matches: 3. In nucleotides, the CDR3 is TGCGCCAGCAGCTTGTGGCTAGCGGGGGGAGAGACCCAGTACTTC. Amino acids: CASSLWLAGGETQYF.

To note about this clone: The same CDR3 can be traced to other DNA sequences in this sample. The V gene is TRBV6-1, the J gene TRBJ1-2, with 7 nucleotides matching TRBD1. The J segment lost 2 bases and the V segment lost 4 bases, leaving 1 base of the junction unmatched. The CDR3 spans 13 residues. Germline V gives CDR1 MNHNS, CDR2 SASEGT. CDR3: CASSGGQNYGYTF. The DNA for the CDR3 is TGTGCCAGCAGTGGGGGACAGAACTATGGCTACACCTTC.

V usage is TRBV5-8 and J usage is TRBJ2-7, with a weak D call TRBD1 (6 bases). This CDR3 contains 12 residues. Trimming shortened V by 4 bases and J by 5 bases, and 10 bases separated the two germline ends. Per the germline V gene, CDR1 is SGHTS and CDR2 is YDEGEE. The CDR3 sequence is CASSARGNEQYF. CDR3 nucleotide sequence: TGTGCCAGCAGCGCTAGGGGGAACGAGCAGTACTTC.

The chain is built from TRBV9 and TRBJ2-5, with D tentatively TRBD2 (5 bases). Trimming left V 4 bases short and J 2 bases short, with 15 bases between. The CDR3 spans 15 residues. Looked up from germline, CDR1 is SGDLS and CDR2 is YYNGEE. The CDR3 nucleotides are TGTGCCAGCAGCCCGAGGGAAGGAAAGCAAGAGACCCAGTACTTC. Translation gives CASSPREGKQETQYF.

The rearrangement joins TRBV5-1 to TRBJ2-5; D possibly corresponds to TRBD2 (5 bases). Germline V gene sequence: CDR1 SGHRS, CDR2 YFSETQ. The CDR3 spans 16 residues. V dropped 3 bases and J dropped 5 bases, with 20 bases sitting between them. The CDR3, as DNA: TGCGCCAGCAGCTCCGTAGCCGGGATCGTCCGGGAGACCCAGTACTTC. It specifies CASSSVAGIVRETQYF.

With regard to this clone: The sample contains more than one DNA sequence encoding this CDR3. This chain connects TRBV5-1 to TRBJ2-1, with a weak D call TRBD1 (5 bases). The CDR3 is made up of 15 amino acids. Germline V CDR1 and CDR2: SGHRS, YFSETQ. Trimming removed 0 bases at V and 4 bases at J, with 11 bases between. In DNA, the CDR3 is TGCGCCAGCAGCTTGGTAACAGGCGCTTACAATGAGCAGTTCTTC. Translation gives CASSLVTGAYNEQFF.

A remark on this clone: The junction departs from germline at one end; a sequencing error may be responsible. The rearrangement links TRBV7-7 to TRBJ2-2; tentative D call: TRBD1 (5 bases). The CDR3 is made up of 14 amino acids. CDR1 is SSHAT, CDR2 FNYEAQ, per germline (reference sequence). The CDR3 reads CASSSTANTGELFF. The CDR3 DNA reads TGTGCTAGCAGCTCGACAGCGAACACCGGGGAGCTGTTTTTT.

The chain uses TRBV29-1 and TRBJ1-1; D perhaps matches TRBD1 (6 bases). There are 15 residues in the CDR3. The V gene's germline CDR1 is SQVTM and CDR2 ANQGSEA. The V gene lost 7 bases and the J gene lost 0 bases, with 18 bases spanning the gap. The CDR3 DNA sequence: TGCAGCGCATCAAGGGGGTCGGCGGTGAACACTGAAGCTTTCTTT. The encoded protein is CSASRGSAVNTEAFF.

This clone was detected once. The genes are TRBV7-2 and TRBJ1-2; 8 positions agree with TRBD1. The CDR3 consists of 15 residues. The junction had 14 bases not matched to a gene; V was cut back by 4 bases and J by 10 bases. Germline loops: CDR1 SGHTA, CDR2 FQGNSA. The CDR3 nucleotides are TGTGCCAGCAGCTCTAGCGGACAGGGTCTAGGGGACTACACCTTC. Its protein is CASSSSGQGLGDYTF.

V and J are TRBV4-3 and TRBJ2-5; D gene ambiguous. The J call could be wrong; TRBJ2-7 is a better fit for the DNA end. The CDR3 is made up of 14 amino acids. CDR1 and CDR2 (germline): LGHNA, YSLEER. CDR3 coding DNA: TGCGCCAGCAGCCAAGATTGGACGACGTACGAGCAGTACTTC. Translation gives CASSQDWTTYEQYF.

Remarks on this clone: Other DNA sequences within the sample encode an identical CDR3. The rearrangement joins TRBV5-1 to TRBJ2-1; no clear D gene. CDR1 is SGHRS and CDR2 is YFSETQ in the germline V gene. The CDR3 consists of 11 residues. V dropped 0 bases and J dropped 10 bases, with 5 bases sitting between them. In DNA form, the CDR3 reads TGCGCCAGCAGCTTGGACCGGGAGCAGTTCTTC. The encoded protein is CASSLDREQFF.

CDR3 protein: CASSLSGGFQETQYF. CDR3 coding DNA: TGTGCCAGCTCACTAAGCGGGGGTTTCCAAGAGACCCAGTACTTC. The chain links TRBV18 to TRBJ2-5, with TRBD2 identical over 8 bases. Trimming took 4 bases from V and 1 from J; bases not matched to a gene: 5. The V gene's germline CDR1 is KGHSH and CDR2 LQKENI. This CDR3 spans 15 amino acids.

This chain uses TRBV6-1 with TRBJ1-1; perhaps TRBD1 as D (6 bases). In germline, CDR1 is MNHNS, CDR2 SASEGT. The germline V and J ends were trimmed by 6 bases and 1 base, with 9 bases remaining between them. This CDR3 comprises 13 residues. The CDR3 DNA follows: TGTGCCAGCAGCAGGACAGAGAACACTGAAGCTTTCTTT. Translating it yields CASSRTENTEAFF.

The chain carries TRBV15 and TRBJ2-3; D is unclear. Trimming shortened V by 0 bases and J by 8 bases, and 3 bases separated the two germline ends. The V gene's germline CDR1 is LNHNV and CDR2 YYDKDF (reference sequence). This CDR3 is built from 11 residues. CDR3 residues: CATSREITQYF. The CDR3 DNA reads as TGTGCCACCAGCAGAGAGATTACGCAGTATTTT.

In this sample, this clone turned up once. The chain is built from TRBV28 and TRBJ1-2; the D is unclear. Germline CDR1 and CDR2: MDHEN and SYDVKM. V was cut by 2 bases and J by 11 bases, with 15 bases left in between. The CDR3 consists of 13 residues. This CDR3 is CASSLDEGRYYTF. DNA of the CDR3: TGTGCCAGCAGTTTAGATGAAGGCCGGTATTACACCTTC.

This chain links TRBV19 with TRBJ2-3, with TRBD2 identical over 9 bases. CDR1 is LNHDA and CDR2 is SQIVND in the germline V gene (reference sequence). Losses at the gene ends were 3 bases for V and 2 bases for J; bases not matched to a gene: 3. The CDR3 is 15 amino acids. Here the CDR3 reads CASSISGSPTDTQYF. The CDR3 nucleotides read TGTGCCAGTAGTATTAGCGGGAGCCCCACAGATACGCAGTATTTT.

The rearrangement joins TRBV18 to TRBJ1-1, with D possibly being TRBD1 (6 bases). Germline CDR1 KGHSH, CDR2 LQKENI. Trimming took off 2 bases at V and 4 bases at J, with 14 bases between the two ends. The length of the CDR3 is 15 residues. The CDR3 loop is CASSPVGGAPTEAFF. CDR3 sequence (DNA): TGTGCCAGCTCACCAGTAGGGGGGGCGCCCACTGAAGCTTTCTTT.

V gene TRBV27 combines with J gene TRBJ2-1, with a tentative D call TRBD2 (6 bases). CDR1 and CDR2 (germline): MNHEY, SMNVEV (reference sequence). The germline V and J ends were trimmed by 6 bases and 0 bases, with 18 bases remaining between them. The CDR3 consists of 17 residues. In DNA, the CDR3 is TGTGCCAGCAGACCATCAATAGCGGCAAGCTCCTACAATGAGCAGTTCTTC. This codes for CASRPSIAASSYNEQFF.

The gene calls are TRBV7-9 and TRBJ1-1, with no clear D. Germline V gives CDR1 SEHNR, CDR2 FQNEAQ (reference sequence). The CDR3 has 14 amino acids. The V and J ends lost 1 base and 3 bases respectively, with 9 bases between them. CDR3 in amino acids: CASSLDIAYTEAFF. Written as DNA, the CDR3 is TGTGCCAGCAGCTTAGACATAGCGTACACTGAAGCTTTCTTT.

The V gene is TRBV10-3, the J gene TRBJ2-3; no definite D call. The V and J ends lost 7 bases and 1 base respectively, with 12 bases between them. CDR1 ENHRY and CDR2 SYGVKD come from the germline V gene. The CDR3 runs 14 residues. The CDR3 DNA sequence: TGTGCCATCAAACGGACGGCCGGCACAGATACGCAGTATTTT. Translation gives CAIKRTAGTDTQYF.

The rearrangement links TRBV30 to TRBJ1-4; 7 positions match TRBD1. J lost 1 base, V lost 0 bases, and 2 bases had no gene match. Germline CDR1 GTSNPN, CDR2 SVGIG (reference sequence). This CDR3 is 15 amino acids long. This CDR3 is CAWSVRQGTNEKLFF. CDR3 DNA: TGTGCCTGGAGTGTCAGACAGGGAACTAATGAAAAACTGTTTTTT.

Concerning this clone itself: Other nucleotide sequences in the sample specify the same CDR3. V and J are TRBV27 and TRBJ1-2; a possible D gene is TRBD1 (5 bases). The CDR3 has 13 amino acids. The germline gives CDR1 MNHEY, CDR2 SMNVEV (reference sequence). The germline V and J ends were trimmed by 6 bases and 4 bases, with 12 bases remaining between them. CDR3 in amino acids: CASRRQGGYGYTF. DNA for the CDR3: TGTGCCAGCAGGCGGCAGGGAGGCTATGGCTACACCTTC.

In regard to this clone: One end of the junction is discordant with germline, which a read error may explain. The chain is built from TRBV7-7 and TRBJ2-1, with TRBD1 matching 8 bases. Germline V CDR1 and CDR2: SSHAT, FNYEAQ (reference sequence). This CDR3 is built from 16 residues. This chain's CDR3 is CASSLGRDRSRDEQFF. The CDR3, as DNA: TGTGCTAGCAGCTTAGGCCGGGACAGGAGTAGGGATGAGCAGTTCTTC.

The chain is built from TRBV10-1 and TRBJ2-6; D may be TRBD1 (5 bases). CDR1 WNHNN and CDR2 SYGVQD come from the germline V gene (reference sequence). The V and J ends lost 9 bases and 4 bases respectively, with 10 bases between them. CDR3 length: 13 residues. The CDR3 region is CARTGEGANVLTF. The CDR3 DNA follows: TGCGCCAGAACAGGAGAGGGGGCCAACGTCCTGACTTTC.

CDR3 sequence (DNA): TGTGCCACCAGCAGAGTAGGGGGCCCCACAGATACGCAGTATTTT. This codes for CATSRVGGPTDTQYF. The rearrangement joins TRBV15 to TRBJ2-3, with 7 bases identical to TRBD1. Trimming took 1 base from V and 2 from J; bases not matched to a gene: 3. Looked up from germline, CDR1 is LNHNV and CDR2 is YYDKDF (reference sequence). The CDR3 contains 15 residues.

The chain has TRBV4-2 and TRBJ1-2; D might be TRBD1 (5 bases). The CDR3 covers 15 residues. V lost 4 bases to trimming and J lost 6 bases, with 18 bases between them. CDR1 is LGHNA, CDR2 YNFKEQ, per germline. The CDR3 bases are TGTGCCAGCAGCCCTGAGTTCTCGGGGCATGATGGCTACACCTTC. This sequence encodes CASSPEFSGHDGYTF.

The J gene is TRBJ1-4, the V gene TRBV6-1; 7 positions match TRBD1. J lost 5 bases, V lost 10 bases, and 13 bases had no gene match. Germline CDR1 MNHNS, CDR2 SASEGT. This CDR3 spans 15 amino acids. CDR3 sequence (DNA): TGTGCCACCATCAAAGGGGACAGCCGGAATGAAAAACTGTTTTTT. Its protein is CATIKGDSRNEKLFF.